The rows below give T cell receptor beta chains drawn from one sample of a study of T cells in Graves' hyperthyroidism and ophthalmopathy. TCRdb used MiXCR to reprocess the multiplex PCR reads, holding one entry per CDR3 protein. The profile shows 400,000 to 600,000 distinct CDR3 sequences, more than 20% of them singletons. The source material was blood. These receptor sequences come from a man aged 18 to 35 with Graves' hyperthyroidism. Both conserved end residues are part of each CDR3. A D gene is named only where the DNA matches it firmly. Where a row states a size, it is once, few, many or the class of an expanded clone; other rows omit it.

V gene: TRBV20-1
D gene: NA
J gene: TRBJ2-7
clone size: few
CDR3 protein: CSARRGGWYEQYF
CDR3 DNA: TGCAGTGCTAGAAGAGGGGGATGGTACGAGCAGTACTTC

V gene: TRBV28
D gene: NA
J gene: TRBJ1-2
clone size: NA
CDR3 protein: CASRRPGANYGYTF
CDR3 DNA: TGTGCCAGCAGACGTCCGGGGGCTAACTATGGCTACACCTTC

V gene: TRBV6-1
D gene: TRBD1
J gene: TRBJ1-1
clone size: many
CDR3 protein: CASSRGQANTEAFF
CDR3 DNA: TGTGCCAGCAGTCGGGGACAGGCGAACACTGAAGCTTTCTTT

V gene: TRBV6-2/TRBV6-3
D gene: NA
J gene: TRBJ1-2
clone size: few
CDR3 protein: CASSNPRYWEGGGYTF
CDR3 DNA: TGTGCCAGCAGCAACCCCCGGTACTGGGAAGGTGGGGGCTACACCTTC

V gene: TRBV6-1
D gene: TRBD1
J gene: TRBJ2-7
clone size: NA
CDR3 protein: CACAFGQGGEQYF
CDR3 DNA: TGTGCCTGCGCCTTCGGACAGGGGGGTGAGCAGTACTTC

V gene: TRBV20-1
D gene: NA
J gene: TRBJ2-7
clone size: NA
CDR3 protein: CSADYKGIYEQYF
CDR3 DNA: TGCAGTGCGGATTACAAGGGCATCTACGAGCAGTACTTC

V gene: TRBV28
D gene: TRBD1
J gene: TRBJ1-2
clone size: NA
CDR3 protein: CASSLYPPADRAFEGYTF
CDR3 DNA: TGTGCCAGCAGTTTATATCCCCCTGCGGACAGGGCATTCGAAGGCTACACCTTC

V gene: TRBV10-1
D gene: TRBD1
J gene: TRBJ1-2
clone size: many
CDR3 protein: CASSGGGQAYGYTF
CDR3 DNA: TGCGCCAGCAGTGGGGGGGGACAGGCCTATGGCTACACCTTC

V gene: TRBV3-1
D gene: NA
J gene: TRBJ2-5
clone size: many
CDR3 protein: CASSQDPSETQYF
CDR3 DNA: TGTGCCAGCAGCCAAGACCCGTCTGAGACCCAGTACTTC

V gene: TRBV2
D gene: TRBD1
J gene: TRBJ1-5
clone size: many
CDR3 protein: CASITGTGSASNQPQHF
CDR3 DNA: TGTGCCAGCATTACCGGGACAGGGTCCGCCAGCAATCAGCCCCAGCATTTT

V gene: TRBV28
D gene: TRBD2
J gene: TRBJ2-5
clone size: once
CDR3 protein: CASTHELPLAGVTQETQYF
CDR3 DNA: TGTGCCAGCACCCATGAACTTCCGCTAGCGGGGGTAACCCAAGAGACCCAGTACTTC

V gene: TRBV2
D gene: NA
J gene: TRBJ2-2
clone size: NA
CDR3 protein: CARSVGRANTGELFF
CDR3 DNA: TGTGCCAGGTCCGTTGGGCGGGCCAACACCGGGGAGCTGTTTTTT

V gene: TRBV19
D gene: NA
J gene: TRBJ2-7
clone size: many
CDR3 protein: CASSIVAGSNYEQYF
CDR3 DNA: TGTGCCAGTAGTATAGTAGCAGGGAGCAACTACGAGCAGTACTTC

V gene: TRBV2
D gene: NA
J gene: TRBJ1-2
clone size: many
CDR3 protein: CASSVKKTNYGYTF
CDR3 DNA: TGTGCCAGCAGTGTCAAAAAGACTAACTATGGCTACACCTTC

V gene: TRBV6-5
D gene: TRBD1
J gene: TRBJ1-1
clone size: many
CDR3 protein: CASSFRDRVNTEAFF
CDR3 DNA: TGTGCCAGCAGTTTCCGGGACAGGGTGAACACTGAAGCTTTCTTT

V gene: TRBV11-2
D gene: NA
J gene: TRBJ1-1
clone size: many
CDR3 protein: CASSLMNTEAFF
CDR3 DNA: TGTGCCAGCAGCTTAATGAACACTGAAGCTTTCTTT

V gene: TRBV20-1
D gene: NA
J gene: TRBJ2-5
clone size: few
CDR3 protein: CSAALRAAQETQYF
CDR3 DNA: TGCAGTGCTGCACTCCGGGCCGCTCAAGAGACCCAGTACTTC

V gene: TRBV15
D gene: NA
J gene: TRBJ1-5
clone size: many
CDR3 protein: CATSRDRQSYQPQHF
CDR3 DNA: TGTGCCACCAGCAGAGATAGGCAGAGCTATCAGCCCCAGCATTTT

V gene: TRBV28
D gene: NA
J gene: TRBJ1-2
clone size: many
CDR3 protein: CASSPSRQYGYTF
CDR3 DNA: TGTGCCAGCAGTCCATCGCGGCAGTATGGCTACACCTTC

V gene: TRBV11-2
D gene: NA
J gene: TRBJ2-5
clone size: many
CDR3 protein: CASSFSRTRLAETQYF
CDR3 DNA: TGTGCCAGCAGCTTCTCTCGGACTCGCTTGGCGGAGACCCAGTACTTC

V gene: TRBV6-2/TRBV6-3
D gene: NA
J gene: TRBJ2-2
clone size: NA
CDR3 protein: CASRPGGLGSGTGELFF
CDR3 DNA: TGTGCCAGCAGGCCCGGGGGGCTCGGAAGCGGGACCGGGGAGCTGTTTTTT

V gene: TRBV30
D gene: NA
J gene: TRBJ1-1
clone size: few
CDR3 protein: CAWSANTLNTEAFF
CDR3 DNA: TGTGCCTGGAGTGCCAACACTCTGAACACTGAAGCTTTCTTT